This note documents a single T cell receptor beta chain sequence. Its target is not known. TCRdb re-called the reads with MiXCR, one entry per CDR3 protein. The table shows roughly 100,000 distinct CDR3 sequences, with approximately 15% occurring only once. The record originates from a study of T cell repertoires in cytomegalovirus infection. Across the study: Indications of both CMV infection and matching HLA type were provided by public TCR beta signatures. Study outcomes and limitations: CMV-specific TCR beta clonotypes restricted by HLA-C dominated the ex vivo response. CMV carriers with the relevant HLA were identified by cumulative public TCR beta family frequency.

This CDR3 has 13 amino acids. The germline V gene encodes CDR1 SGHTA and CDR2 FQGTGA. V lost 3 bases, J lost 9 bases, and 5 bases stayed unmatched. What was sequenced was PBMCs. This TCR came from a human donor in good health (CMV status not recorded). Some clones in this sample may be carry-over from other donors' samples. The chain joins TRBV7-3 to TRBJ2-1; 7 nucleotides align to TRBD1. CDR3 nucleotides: TGTGCCAGCAGCTTCCGGGACAGCAGTGAGCAGTTCTTC. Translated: CASSFRDSSEQFF. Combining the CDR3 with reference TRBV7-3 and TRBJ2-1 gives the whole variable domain GAGVSQTPSNKVTEKGKYVELRCDPISGHTALYWYRQSLGQGPEFLIYFQGTGAADDSGLPNDRFFAVRPEGSVSTLKIQRTERGDSAVYLCASSFRDSSEQFFGPGTRLTVL.